This T cell receptor beta chain derives from a study of cytomegalovirus exposure and HLA in healthy donors. Study-wide results and limits: Presence/absence analyses supposed approximately even sequencing depth among donors. Researchers catalogued about 150 TCR beta chains as cytomegalovirus-associated. By a later analysis, the bulk of CMV-associated TCR beta chains appeared HLA-restricted.

This clone turned up a few times. Its antigen is still unknown. With 60 Vbeta and 13 Jbeta primers, the PCR was carried out. Assay: immunoSEQ multiplex PCR; the TCRdb copy retains only in-frame clones and omits some. The table lists roughly 80,000 clones, around 72% of them singletons. Trimming shortened V by 5 bases and J by 2 bases, and 13 bases separated the two germline ends. From germline, CDR1 is PRHDT and CDR2 FYEKMQ (reference sequence). The CDR3 is made up of 14 amino acids. The receptor's source is a woman between 40 and 55 years old in good health and CMV-seropositive. The sequenced sample consisted of PBMCs. This chain links TRBV13 with TRBJ2-7; possibly TRBD2 for D (5 bases). CDR3 residues: CASSPGMRTYEQYF. The CDR3 bases are TGTGCCAGCAGCCCCGGGATGCGAACCTACGAGCAGTACTTC.